What follows are 32 T cell receptor beta chains derived from one specimen sequenced in a study of cytomegalovirus exposure and HLA in healthy donors. The PCR made use of 60 Vbeta and 13 Jbeta primers. Clones were read by immunoSEQ multiplex PCR, and TCRdb kept only the in-frame ones, dropping some. Its table lists more than 110,000 clones. The specimen was PBMCs. These receptors all stem from a middle-aged man in good health and CMV-seronegative.

This sequence joins TRBV4-2 and TRBJ2-7, with TRBD1 matching over 7 bases. The CDR3 contains 14 residues. Losses at the gene ends were 4 bases for V and 1 base for J; bases not matched to a gene: 4. Germline CDR1 reads LGHNA; CDR2 reads YNFKEQ. The CDR3: CASSRGQESYEQYF. The CDR3 region has the DNA TGTGCCAGCAGCCGCGGACAGGAGTCCTACGAGCAGTACTTC.

The V gene is TRBV9, the J gene TRBJ2-5; 12 bases match TRBD2. Trimming at V came to 3 bases and at J to 4 bases, leaving 4 bases not matched to a gene. The CDR3 extends over 15 amino acids. Germline CDR1 SGDLS, CDR2 YYNGEE. CDR3 sequence: CASSASSGGGETQYF. The CDR3 region has the DNA TGTGCCAGCAGCGCCTCTAGCGGGGGGGGAGAGACCCAGTACTTC.

CDR3 coding DNA: TGTGCCAGCAGCTTGGCCGCGGAGGGGCAAAGGAATGGCTACACCTTC. This sequence encodes CASSLAAEGQRNGYTF. The V gene is TRBV5-4, the J gene TRBJ1-2; a weak D match, TRBD1 (5 bases). The CDR3 length is 16 residues. Trimming stripped 0 bases from V and 6 bases from J, with 18 bases between. Germline values: CDR1 SGHNT, CDR2 YYREEE (reference sequence). Filled out from reference TRBV5-4 and TRBJ1-2, the complete variable domain reads ETGVTQSPTHLIKTRGQQVTLRCSSQSGHNTVSWYQQALGQGPQFIFQYYREEENGRGNFPPRFSGLQFPNYSSELNVNALELDDSALYLCASSLAAEGQRNGYTFGSGTRLTVV.

V and J are TRBV29-1 and TRBJ2-3; a possible D gene is TRBD1 (5 bases). CDR1 SQVTM and CDR2 ANQGSEA come from the germline V gene. The CDR3 spans 14 residues. The germline V and J ends were trimmed by 6 bases and 0 bases, with 13 bases remaining between them. The CDR3 here is CSVLRVGSTDTQYF. The CDR3 DNA is TGCAGCGTGCTCAGGGTAGGGAGCACAGATACGCAGTATTTT.

The chain has TRBV7-9 and TRBJ1-3, with D unresolved. The V gene's germline CDR1 is SEHNR and CDR2 FQNEAQ (reference sequence). The CDR3 spans 16 residues. Trimming removed 3 bases at V and 0 bases at J, with 12 bases between. CDR3 nucleotides: TGTGCCAGCAGCTTCGAACGGTCCTACTCTGGAAACACCATATATTTT. It specifies CASSFERSYSGNTIYF.

V gene TRBV9 combines with J gene TRBJ2-3; a weak D match, TRBD2 (6 bases). The length of the CDR3 is 15 residues. Trimming removed 0 bases at V and 0 bases at J, with 8 bases between. In germline, CDR1 is SGDLS, CDR2 YYNGEE. The CDR3 DNA reads as TGTGCCAGCAGCGTAGCTGGGGGGAGCACAGATACGCAGTATTTT. This encodes CASSVAGGSTDTQYF.

V usage is TRBV5-4 and J usage is TRBJ2-5; D might be TRBD2 (5 bases). The J call may not be correct, given that the DNA end is closer to TRBJ2-7. This CDR3 is built from 13 residues. Per germline, CDR1 SGHNT and CDR2 YYREEE (reference sequence). CDR3 sequence: CASSADWSYEQYF. DNA for the CDR3: TGTGCCAGCAGCGCGGACTGGAGCTACGAGCAGTACTTC.

This chain joins TRBV4-3 and TRBJ2-1; tentative D call: TRBD2 (6 bases). CDR1 LGHNA and CDR2 YSLEER come from the germline V gene. V lost 0 bases and J 7 bases, leaving 7 bases between the germline ends. The CDR3 has 13 residues. The CDR3 DNA reads TGCGCCAGCAGCCAAGAACGGGGGAATGAGCAGTTCTTC. The encoded protein is CASSQERGNEQFF.

The chain is built from TRBV5-4 and TRBJ2-5; TRBD1 matches 8 bases. The CDR3 is made up of 15 amino acids. Germline V gene sequence: CDR1 SGHNT, CDR2 YYREEE (reference sequence). V trimming: 3 bases; J trimming: 5 bases; junction bases outside the gene matches: 9. The CDR3 region is CASSSQTGVLETQYF. CDR3 nucleotides: TGTGCCAGCAGCTCGCAGACAGGGGTGTTGGAGACCCAGTACTTC.

The CDR3 protein is CASSAGQGSRKLFF. In nucleotides, the CDR3 is TGTGCCAGTAGTGCGGGACAGGGGAGTAGAAAACTGTTTTTT. The rearrangement joins TRBV19 to TRBJ1-4, with 10 bases aligning to TRBD1. Germline V gene sequence: CDR1 LNHDA, CDR2 SQIVND (reference sequence). This CDR3 contains 14 residues. V shed 5 bases, J shed 10 bases, and the junction held 7 bases outside the gene matches. Based on the CDR3 plus reference TRBV19 and TRBJ1-4, the full variable domain is DGGITQSPKYLFRKEGQNVTLSCEQNLNHDAMYWYRQDPGQGLRLIYYSQIVNDFQKGDIAEGYSVSREKKESFPLTVTSAQKNPTAFYLCASSAGQGSRKLFFGSGTQLSVL.

This rearrangement joins TRBV7-3 to TRBJ2-5; D might be TRBD2 (7 bases). Germline V gives CDR1 SGHTA, CDR2 FQGTGA. Trimming left V 5 bases short and J 2 bases short, with 12 bases between. The CDR3 has 14 residues. The CDR3 sequence is CASSGGAGQETQYF. In nucleotides, the CDR3 is TGTGCCAGCAGCGGGGGGGCCGGACAAGAGACCCAGTACTTC.

This chain uses TRBV18 with TRBJ1-4; no clear D gene. V lost 3 bases and J 7 bases, leaving 6 bases between the germline ends. CDR1 KGHSH and CDR2 LQKENI come from the germline V gene. The CDR3 loop spans 12 amino acids. The CDR3 reads CASSPSGEKLFF. Here the CDR3 DNA reads TGTGCCAGCTCACCGTCAGGTGAAAAACTGTTTTTT.

The rearrangement uses TRBV6-1 and TRBJ2-2; 8 bases fit TRBD1. The length of the CDR3 is 14 residues. Per germline, CDR1 MNHNS and CDR2 SASEGT. Trimming removed 5 bases from V and 3 bases from J; junction bases left unmatched: 2. In DNA, the CDR3 is TGTGCCAGCAGTAAACAGGGGGACACCGGGGAGCTGTTTTTT. This translates into CASSKQGDTGELFF.

The genes are TRBV28 and TRBJ2-7; 8 nucleotides match TRBD1. Germline V lookup: CDR1 MDHEN, CDR2 SYDVKM. The CDR3 is 12 amino acids. Trimming at V came to 10 bases and at J to 3 bases, leaving 5 bases not matched to a gene. The DNA for the CDR3 is TGTGCCATAAAGGGACAGGTCTACGAGCAGTACTTC. It encodes CAIKGQVYEQYF.

J is TRBJ1-4 and V is TRBV2, with 8 positions matching TRBD1. From germline, CDR1 is SNHLY and CDR2 FYNNEI. This CDR3 spans 13 amino acids. The V and J ends lost 7 bases and 8 bases, in that order; junction bases with no gene match: 6. CDR3 sequence reads: CASNVDRGEKLFF. CDR3 in DNA: TGTGCCAGCAACGTTGACAGGGGCGAAAAACTGTTTTTT.

This chain links TRBV20-1 with TRBJ1-2, with 7 bases matching TRBD1. There are 11 residues in the CDR3. V shed 7 bases, J shed 7 bases, and the junction held 6 bases outside the gene matches. The germline V gene has CDR1 DFQATT and CDR2 SNEGSKA (reference sequence). The CDR3 sequence: CSVQTGSGYTF. Here the CDR3 DNA reads TGCAGTGTTCAGACAGGGTCTGGCTACACCTTC.

The chain has TRBV6-5 and TRBJ2-7, with TRBD2 matching over 8 bases. The trim removed 2 bases at V and 4 bases at J, leaving 7 bases unmatched. The germline CDR1 and CDR2 sequences are MNHEY and SVGAGI. The CDR3 has 15 residues. CDR3 DNA sequence: TGTGCCAGCAGTTACGGACTTAGCGGGAAATACGAGCAGTACTTC. Its protein product is CASSYGLSGKYEQYF.

V gene TRBV5-1 combines with J gene TRBJ2-3, with a tentative D call TRBD1 (6 bases). CDR3 length equals 11 residues. Germline CDR1 SGHRS, CDR2 YFSETQ. V lost 4 bases to trimming and J lost 8 bases, with 8 bases between them. This chain's CDR3 is CASSGGFTQYF. The CDR3 nucleotides are TGCGCCAGCAGCGGGGGCTTTACGCAGTATTTT. Full variable domain (outside the CDR3, taken from reference TRBV5-1 and TRBJ2-3): KAGVTQTPRYLIKTRGQQVTLSCSPISGHRSVSWYQQTPGQGLQFLFEYFSETQRNKGNFPGRFSGRQFSNSRSEMNVSTLELGDSALYLCASSGGFTQYFGPGTRLTVL.

The chain employs TRBV28 and TRBJ2-1, with 7 bases fitting TRBD1. J was trimmed by 10 bases and V by 6 bases; bases with no gene match: 15. From germline, CDR1 is MDHEN and CDR2 SYDVKM. The CDR3 contains 15 residues. The CDR3 DNA is TGTGCCAGCAGCTCCACTTCGACAGGGCCTCGGGAGCAGTTCTTC. This translates into CASSSTSTGPREQFF.

The chain links TRBV6-6 to TRBJ2-1; TRBD2 agrees at 7 bases. The CDR3 extends over 12 amino acids. With V trimmed by 5 bases and J by 12 bases, 7 bases remained unmatched. Germline CDR1 and CDR2: MNHNY and SVGAGI (reference sequence). CDR3 amino acids: CASSGTSVGQFF. CDR3 sequence (DNA): TGTGCCAGCAGTGGAACTAGCGTCGGGCAGTTCTTC.

CDR3 sequence: CASSQAYRSTDTQYF. CDR3 DNA sequence: TGCGCCAGCAGCCAAGCGTACAGGAGCACAGATACGCAGTATTTT. This chain joins TRBV4-3 and TRBJ2-3, with TRBD1 as a possible D gene (5 bases). There are 15 residues in the CDR3. The V gene's germline CDR1 is LGHNA and CDR2 YSLEER. Trimming took off 1 base at V and 0 bases at J, with 8 bases between the two ends.

This chain connects TRBV7-9 to TRBJ1-4; TRBD1 agrees at 11 bases. Germline V gene sequence: CDR1 SEHNR, CDR2 FQNEAQ (reference sequence). Trimming took 5 bases from V and 7 from J; bases not matched to a gene: 3. The CDR3 is 14 residues long. CDR3 loop: CASSGQGASEKLFF. DNA for the CDR3: TGTGCCAGCAGCGGACAGGGGGCAAGTGAAAAACTGTTTTTT.

CDR3 nucleotide sequence: TGTGCCAGCAGCCCGGACGGACAGGGGCTAGCTAACTATGGCTACACCTTC. As protein: CASSPDGQGLANYGYTF. The chain combines TRBV9 with TRBJ1-2; 9 bases align to TRBD1. Germline loops: CDR1 SGDLS, CDR2 YYNGEE. With V trimmed by 4 bases and J by 0 bases, 10 bases remained unmatched. The CDR3 is 17 residues long.

J is TRBJ2-7 and V is TRBV6-5, with 8 bases fitting TRBD1. V was clipped by 3 bases and J by 9 bases; unmatched bases: 10. Germline V lookup: CDR1 MNHEY, CDR2 SVGAGI. The CDR3 extends over 14 amino acids. The CDR3 DNA reads TGTGCCAGCAGTTATCTACCTACAGGGGGAGGGCAGTACTTC. Its protein product is CASSYLPTGGGQYF.

This chain joins TRBV4-2 and TRBJ2-3, with D unresolved. Germline CDR1 is LGHNA and CDR2 is YNFKEQ. V lost 3 bases, J lost 0 bases, and 7 bases lay in between. This CDR3 has 14 residues. The CDR3 region is CASSQSSSTDTQYF. The CDR3, as DNA: TGTGCCAGCAGCCAGTCCTCGAGCACAGATACGCAGTATTTT.

The chain is built from TRBV4-2 and TRBJ2-2; 9 bases align to TRBD1. Trimming took 4 bases from V and 5 from J; bases not matched to a gene: 8. CDR3 size: 16 residues. CDR1 is LGHNA and CDR2 is YNFKEQ in the germline V gene. CDR3 region: CASSPWDREGTGELFF. Here the CDR3 DNA reads TGTGCCAGCAGCCCCTGGGACAGGGAAGGAACCGGGGAGCTGTTTTTT.

The V and J genes are TRBV10-1 and TRBJ2-1; maybe TRBD1 (5 bases). Germline V CDR1 and CDR2: WNHNN, SYGVQD (reference sequence). The CDR3 spans 14 residues. V was trimmed by 10 bases and J by 5 bases, leaving 18 bases between them. Here the CDR3 reads CATWGRSLNNEQFF. The CDR3 DNA follows: TGCGCCACTTGGGGCAGATCTCTTAACAATGAGCAGTTCTTC.

The chain joins TRBV6-1 to TRBJ2-1; unclear D gene. The CDR3 extends over 13 amino acids. V lost 10 bases to trimming and J lost 3 bases, with 13 bases between them. Germline CDR1 MNHNS, CDR2 SASEGT. The DNA of the CDR3 is TGTGCCACATCAGGTCCCTACTACAATGAGCAGTTCTTC. Protein: CATSGPYYNEQFF.

V is TRBV6-1 and J is TRBJ2-1, with D tentatively TRBD2 (6 bases). Deletions cut 2 bases from V and 9 bases from J, with 11 bases between. Germline V gene lookup returns CDR1 MNHNS and CDR2 SASEGT. The CDR3 loop spans 13 amino acids. The CDR3 nucleotides read TGTGCCAGCAGTGAACCCGGGACTGGTGAGCAGTTCTTC. This translates into CASSEPGTGEQFF.

In regard to this clone: At one boundary the junction diverges from the germline segment, which might be a read error. The chain recombines TRBV27 with TRBJ2-5, with 8 bases identical to TRBD2. The CDR3 is 14 residues long. Germline CDR1 is MNHEY and CDR2 is SMNVEV (reference sequence). DNA for the CDR3: TGTGTCAGCAGTTTCCAGCGCGGGGGGGAGACCCAGTACTTC. It encodes CVSSFQRGGETQYF.

The chain joins TRBV6-1 to TRBJ2-6, with D maybe TRBD2 (7 bases). The CDR3 totals 16 residues. Trimming took 3 bases from V and 3 from J, leaving 12 bases between them. CDR1 is MNHNS, CDR2 SASEGT, per germline. The CDR3 DNA is TGTGCCAGCAGTGATTCGGGGGGCGATGGGGCCAACGTCCTGACTTTC. Translated, it gives CASSDSGGDGANVLTF.

This chain links TRBV2 with TRBJ2-5, with D hard to call. Germline CDR1 is SNHLY and CDR2 is FYNNEI. Trimming pared 4 bases from V and 2 bases from J, leaving 2 bases between. This CDR3 contains 11 residues. Here the CDR3 DNA reads TGTGCCAGCAGTGTACAAGAGACCCAGTACTTC. Translating it yields CASSVQETQYF.